This T cell receptor beta chain came from a study of blood T cell repertoires in COVID-19. About the research overall: The study drew acute and convalescent COVID-19 samples from the United States, Italy and Spain. PBMCs, B-cell-depleted T cells, or T cells provided the cDNA or gDNA that made up the material.

Trimming removed 1 base from V and 3 bases from J, with 15 bases in between. Germline V lookup: CDR1 ENHRY, CDR2 SYGVKD. This CDR3 has 16 residues. In the original analysis: Counts of nucleated cells, estimated from reference gene primer amplification, were obtained. Profiled with immunoSEQ multiplex PCR; TCRdb holds only in-frame clones, not every one. That table furnishes V, J and clone size, whereas the DNA furnished D and trimming. The sample has approximately 250,000 clones; approximately 89% are singletons. The sample comprised peripheral blood. This clonotype was sampled from an older woman who had recovered from COVID-19. The chain employs TRBV10-3 and TRBJ1-1; possible D gene TRBD1, 6 bases. The CDR3 sequence: CAISELGTPRDTEAFF. CDR3 nucleotide sequence: TGTGCCATCAGTGAGTTGGGGACACCAAGGGACACTGAAGCTTTCTTT.